The 31 T cell receptor beta chains in this list originate from one sample, sequenced in a study of metastatic and nonmetastatic thyroid tumors. Ahead of thyroid surgery, no patient had received treatment of any kind. TCRdb reassembled clones from the PCR reads with MiXCR. This table has around 30,000 clones, about a quarter appearing once. Material: blood. The receptors derive from a female donor with papillary thyroid cancer or a benign thyroid nodule (not recorded which). Some clones in this sample may be carry-over from other donors' samples.

Turning to this clone: Here the CDR3 omits its conserved ending phenylalanine or tryptophan, so a read error is the likely source. This rearrangement joins TRBV6-4 to TRBJ2-6; no reliable D call. Germline V gene data show CDR1 as MRHNA and CDR2 as SNTAGT. The CDR3 runs 16 residues. V was trimmed by 2 bases and J by 0 bases, leaving 8 bases between them. For the CDR3, the DNA is TGTGCCAGCAGTGACGGGTGGGTCTCTGGGGCCAACGTCCTGACTGTC. Its translation is CASSDGWVSGANVLTV.

This clone was counted ten times or more. The chain employs TRBV7-8 and TRBJ2-7; 8 bases match TRBD2. The CDR3 totals 15 residues. Losses at the gene ends were 5 bases for V and 6 bases for J; bases not matched to a gene: 12. The germline V gene encodes CDR1 SGHVS and CDR2 FQNEAQ. DNA of the CDR3: TGTGCCAGCAGCCTTAGATCGGCGGGAGGATCCGAGCAGTACTTC. Amino acid sequence: CASSLRSAGGSEQYF.

This clone turned up a few times. The CDR3 region has the DNA TGTGCCAGCAGGTCCCCCCTTAGGGGGATCACTGAAGCTTTCTTT. Translated: CASRSPLRGITEAFF. The V call is TRBV6-1, the J call TRBJ1-1; D might be TRBD1 (6 bases). Trimming removed 6 bases from V and 4 bases from J, with 18 bases in between. Germline CDR1 MNHNS, CDR2 SASEGT. CDR3 length: 15 residues.

The sample holds many counts of this clone. This chain links TRBV20-1 with TRBJ1-3, with D maybe TRBD1 (5 bases). The CDR3 is made up of 14 amino acids. Trimming stripped 6 bases from V and 1 base from J, with 13 bases between. The germline V gene encodes CDR1 DFQATT and CDR2 SNEGSKA (reference sequence). The CDR3 spells CSALGVDSGNTIYF. CDR3 nucleotides: TGCAGTGCGTTGGGGGTGGATTCTGGAAACACCATATATTTT.

There are many counts of this clone. This rearrangement joins TRBV24-1 to TRBJ1-2; D is undetermined. Deletions cut 5 bases from V and 14 bases from J, with 17 bases between. Germline values: CDR1 KGHDR, CDR2 SFDVKD. The CDR3 runs 12 residues. The CDR3 sequence is CATSGGGSPTTF. The CDR3, as DNA: TGTGCCACCAGTGGAGGAGGCAGCCCTACAACCTTC.

This clone was seen repeatedly, ten times or more. The chain couples TRBV20-1 to TRBJ2-1; TRBD1 matches at 12 bases. CDR3 length: 15 amino acids. Trimming at V came to 3 bases and at J to 5 bases, leaving 5 bases not matched to a gene. The germline gives CDR1 DFQATT, CDR2 SNEGSKA (reference sequence). This chain's CDR3 is CSARGQGADNNEQFF. In DNA, the CDR3 is TGCAGTGCTAGGGGACAGGGGGCGGACAACAATGAGCAGTTCTTC.

Only a few counts were recorded for this clone. J is TRBJ2-7 and V is TRBV6-1; D gene uncertain. The CDR3 covers 14 residues. Germline V CDR1 and CDR2: MNHNS, SASEGT. V was cut by 7 bases and J by 2 bases, with 15 bases left in between. CDR3: CASTLLTGAYEQYF. The CDR3 coding sequence is TGTGCCAGCACACTACTAACGGGTGCCTACGAGCAGTACTTC.

This clone showed up many times. The V gene is TRBV28, the J gene TRBJ1-5; weak D call: TRBD1 (6 bases). Trimming pared 5 bases from V and 3 bases from J, leaving 17 bases between. Germline CDR1 is MDHEN and CDR2 is SYDVKM. The CDR3 sequence is 16 residues long. CDR3 sequence: CASSLSLGADNQPQHF. Written as DNA, the CDR3 is TGTGCCAGCAGTCTAAGTTTGGGGGCTGACAATCAGCCCCAGCATTTT.

The chain is built from TRBV20-1 and TRBJ2-7; 7 nucleotides match TRBD2. CDR3 length: 12 residues. Germline CDR1 reads DFQATT; CDR2 reads SNEGSKA (reference sequence). The CDR3 loop reads CILRAGDYEQYF. As DNA, the CDR3 is TGCATCCTCAGGGCGGGGGACTACGAGCAGTACTTC.

This clone was observed many times. The chain carries TRBV6-4 and TRBJ2-1; 13 bases map to TRBD2. Germline CDR1 reads MRHNA; CDR2 reads SNTAGT. V trimming: 3 bases; J trimming: 8 bases; junction bases outside the gene matches: 1. This CDR3 is built from 14 residues. DNA of the CDR3: TGTGCCAGCAGTGAAGGACTAGCGGGAGATGAGCAGTTCTTC. It encodes CASSEGLAGDEQFF.

Notes on this clone: A much larger clone sits a single nucleotide away, making a read error possible. The identical CDR3 is also encoded by other nucleotide sequences in the sample. The gene calls are TRBV6-2 or TRBV6-3 and TRBJ2-3; the D is unclear. Germline V gene data show CDR1 as MNHEY and CDR2 as SVGEGT. Trimming cost V 4 bases and J 14 bases, with 16 bases left between them. CDR3 length: 12 amino acids. This CDR3 reads CASSCPKSLPYF. In DNA, the CDR3 is TGTGCCAGCAGTTGCCCCAAATCACTTCCGTATTTT.

Regarding this clone: One junction end disagrees with the germline gene, perhaps due to a read error. The rearrangement joins TRBV28 to TRBJ1-1; D gene ambiguous. CDR3 length: 15 residues. Germline CDR1 is MDHEN and CDR2 is SYDVKM. DNA of the CDR3: TGTGCCAGTAGTTCACCTCGGCAAGGGCCCACTGAAGCTTTCTTT. It is translated as CASSSPRQGPTEAFF.

V is TRBV20-1 and J is TRBJ2-6; 11 bases line up with TRBD1. V was clipped by 6 bases and J by 8 bases; unmatched bases: 15. CDR1 and CDR2 from the germline V gene are DFQATT and SNEGSKA (reference sequence). The CDR3 spans 17 residues. The CDR3 is CSATGQGALSGSNVLTF. Written as DNA, the CDR3 is TGCAGTGCCACCGGACAGGGGGCGCTCTCCGGGTCCAACGTCCTGACTTTC.

To note about this clone: Sequence at one end of the junction differs from germline and may be a read error. The chain recombines TRBV28 with TRBJ2-2; 7 bases match TRBD2. In germline, CDR1 is MDHEN, CDR2 SYDVKM. This CDR3 is 14 amino acids long. CDR3 nucleotide sequence: TGTCCCAGCAGGACTAGGGCTTTCACCGGGGAGCTGTTTTTT. This gives the protein CPSRTRAFTGELFF.

Many counts were recorded for this clone. The chain combines TRBV19 with TRBJ1-1; D may be TRBD1 (6 bases). The V end was cut by 3 bases, the J end by 0 bases, with 17 bases between. The CDR3 runs 17 residues. Germline lookup yields CDR1 LNHDA and CDR2 SQIVND (reference sequence). Here the CDR3 DNA reads TGTGCCAGTAGTATGGGAACAGGGATTGGGGTGAACACTGAAGCTTTCTTT. It encodes CASSMGTGIGVNTEAFF.

This chain joins TRBV5-6 and TRBJ2-7; possible D gene TRBD2, 5 bases. Trimming left V 5 bases short and J 4 bases short, with 16 bases between. Germline values: CDR1 SGHDT, CDR2 YYEEEE. The CDR3 consists of 14 residues. The CDR3 region is CASRIFGSDYEQYF. For the CDR3, the DNA is TGTGCCAGCAGAATATTTGGGAGCGATTACGAGCAGTACTTC.

Remarks on this clone: Lacking the conserved final phenylalanine or tryptophan, this CDR3 likely reflects a read error. The chain carries TRBV27 and TRBJ2-4; 11 positions agree with TRBD2. The better agreement between TRBJ2-1 and the DNA end casts doubt on the J call. CDR3 length: 15 amino acids. Germline CDR1 is MNHEY and CDR2 is SMNVEV (reference sequence). Here the CDR3 DNA reads TGTGCCAGCAGTCTTAGCGGGAGGGCCAAAAACATTCAGTTCTGC. This encodes CASSLSGRAKNIQFC.

There are many counts of this clone. Different DNA sequences within this sample yield the same CDR3. V is TRBV7-3 and J is TRBJ2-1; 7 bases fit TRBD2. The V gene end was trimmed by 0 bases and the J gene end by 7 bases; junction bases not matched to a gene: 3. Germline V lookup: CDR1 SGHTA, CDR2 FQGTGA. CDR3 size: 14 residues. The CDR3 bases are TGTGCCAGCAGCTTAACAAGGGAGGGGAATGAGCAGTTCTTC. This sequence encodes CASSLTREGNEQFF.

This clone is judged medium-sized. The chain carries TRBV6-1 and TRBJ2-7, with 10 bases lining up with TRBD1. The CDR3 totals 15 residues. J was trimmed by 6 bases and V by 5 bases; bases with no gene match: 10. From germline, CDR1 is MNHNS and CDR2 SASEGT. In nucleotides, the CDR3 is TGTGCCAGCAGTAGGAGGACAGGGGGGACCTCCGAGCAGTACTTC. Its protein product is CASSRRTGGTSEQYF.

This clone was recorded at least ten times. The chain combines TRBV5-1 with TRBJ2-3; no clear D gene. Germline V gene sequence: CDR1 SGHRS, CDR2 YFSETQ. V lost 1 base, J lost 0 bases, and 3 bases lay in between. There are 13 residues in the CDR3. In nucleotides, the CDR3 is TGCGCCAGCAGCTTGCCCAGCACAGATACGCAGTATTTT. Its translation is CASSLPSTDTQYF.

This clone has at least ten counts. This chain links TRBV6-2 or TRBV6-3 with TRBJ2-7; possibly TRBD1 for D (5 bases). Trimming shortened V by 5 bases and J by 3 bases, and 11 bases separated the two germline ends. This CDR3 contains 13 residues. The germline V gene has CDR1 MNHEY and CDR2 SVGEGT. The CDR3: CASSHDRYYEQYF. The CDR3 nucleotides are TGTGCCAGCAGTCACGACAGATACTACGAGCAGTACTTC.

V gene TRBV11-1 combines with J gene TRBJ2-2, with D perhaps TRBD2 (6 bases). Trimming cost V 3 bases and J 4 bases, with 21 bases left between them. The germline gives CDR1 SGHAT, CDR2 FQDESV (reference sequence). This CDR3 region has 18 residues. The CDR3 is CASSFTPLAVAVTGELFF. CDR3 in DNA: TGTGCCAGCAGCTTTACCCCGTTAGCGGTAGCGGTCACCGGGGAGCTGTTTTTT.

With respect to this clone: A much bigger clone sits one base away, suggesting this may be a read error. J is TRBJ2-4 and V is TRBV3-1; D not certain. CDR3 size: 14 residues. Germline V gene data show CDR1 as LGHDT and CDR2 as YNNKEL (reference sequence). Here the CDR3 reads CASSLHSVKSIQYF. The DNA for the CDR3 is TGTGCCAGCAGCCTGCACAGCGTCAAAAGCATTCAGTACTTC.

Relative to its sample, this clone is medium-sized (0.01 to 0.1%). The CDR3 DNA reads TGTGCCAGCAGTGGACAGGGTTACGAGCAGTACTTC. It is translated as CASSGQGYEQYF. The rearrangement links TRBV2 to TRBJ2-7; 7 positions match TRBD1. Germline CDR1 and CDR2: SNHLY and FYNNEI. The V gene end was trimmed by 4 bases and the J gene end by 4 bases; junction bases not matched to a gene: 1. The CDR3 spans 12 residues.

Comment on this clone: The conserved closing phenylalanine or tryptophan is absent in this CDR3, likely reflecting a read error. This chain links TRBV3-1 with TRBJ2-7; D ambiguous. Per the germline V gene, CDR1 is LGHDT and CDR2 is YNNKEL (reference sequence). CDR3 length equals 12 residues. V lost 2 bases to trimming and J lost 3 bases, with 5 bases between them. The DNA of the CDR3 is TGTGCCAGCAGCCAATCGTACTACGAGCAGTACTTG. Translated, it gives CASSQSYYEQYL.

This clone was detected only once. The rearrangement uses TRBV18 and TRBJ1-1; TRBD1 matches at 10 bases. The CDR3 covers 15 residues. The J segment lost 3 bases and the V segment lost 6 bases, leaving 7 bases of the junction unmatched. The germline V gene has CDR1 KGHSH and CDR2 LQKENI. The CDR3 region is CASSLDRGADTEAFF. CDR3 nucleotides: TGTGCCAGCTCTCTGGACAGGGGGGCGGACACTGAAGCTTTCTTT.

This clone appeared many times. The junction shows a germline mismatch at one end, possibly a read error. J is TRBJ2-6 and V is TRBV28; tentatively, D is TRBD1 (6 bases). CDR3 length: 15 amino acids. Germline V CDR1 and CDR2: MDHEN, SYDVKM. In nucleotides, the CDR3 is TGTGCCAGCAGTTTTCAGGGGCCTGGGGCCAACGTCCGGACTTTC. This encodes CASSFQGPGANVRTF.

The V and J genes are TRBV28 and TRBJ1-2, with 10 positions matching TRBD1. Unmatched junction bases numbered 6, after V lost 6 bases and J lost 5 bases. The CDR3 consists of 14 residues. Per germline, CDR1 MDHEN and CDR2 SYDVKM. Here the CDR3 DNA reads TGTGCCAGCAGCCGGGACAGGGGAATTTATGGCTACACCTTC. It codes for CASSRDRGIYGYTF.

This clone was seen a handful of times. V is TRBV6-2 or TRBV6-3 and J is TRBJ1-2, with D unclear. This CDR3 spans 16 amino acids. CDR1 and CDR2 (germline): MNHEY, SVGEGT. V lost 4 bases and J 3 bases, leaving 18 bases between the germline ends. The CDR3 spells CASSWNGGDVYYGYTF. For the CDR3, the DNA is TGTGCCAGCAGTTGGAACGGAGGTGACGTGTACTATGGCTACACCTTC.

This clone was recorded at least ten times. The chain joins TRBV18 to TRBJ2-5; D is unresolved. V was pared by 3 bases and J by 1 base, with 12 bases between. Germline-derived CDR1 and CDR2 are KGHSH and LQKENI. The CDR3 consists of 15 residues. The CDR3 region is CASSPPGVFQETQYF. CDR3 DNA sequence: TGTGCCAGCTCACCCCCGGGTGTCTTCCAAGAGACCCAGTACTTC.

V and J are TRBV20-1 and TRBJ2-7, with 10 bases lining up with TRBD1. CDR1 DFQATT and CDR2 SNEGSKA come from the germline V gene (reference sequence). This CDR3 is 15 amino acids long. Trimming at V came to 2 bases and at J to 5 bases, leaving 9 bases not matched to a gene. The CDR3 loop reads CSARPTGQGGDEQYF. In nucleotides, the CDR3 is TGCAGTGCTAGACCAACTGGACAGGGGGGGGACGAGCAGTACTTC.